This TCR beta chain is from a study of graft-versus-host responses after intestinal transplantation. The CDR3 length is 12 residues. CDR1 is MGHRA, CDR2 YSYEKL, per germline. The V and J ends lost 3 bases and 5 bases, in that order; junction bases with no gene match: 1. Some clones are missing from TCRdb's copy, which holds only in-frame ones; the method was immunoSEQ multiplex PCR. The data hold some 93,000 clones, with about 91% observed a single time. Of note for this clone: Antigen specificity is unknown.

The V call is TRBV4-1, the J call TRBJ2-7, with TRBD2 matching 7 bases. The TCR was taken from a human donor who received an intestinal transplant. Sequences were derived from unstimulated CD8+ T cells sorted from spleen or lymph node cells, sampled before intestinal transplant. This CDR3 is CASSQGGDEQYF. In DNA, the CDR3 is TGCGCCAGCAGCCAGGGAGGGGACGAGCAGTACTTC.